Shown below are 23 T cell receptor beta chains from a single sample sequenced in a study of blood T cell repertoires in COVID-19. Sequenced by immunoSEQ multiplex PCR; TCRdb stores in-frame clones only, minus some. The sample records about 46,000 clones, approximately 88% being singletons. Sequenced: peripheral blood. These receptors were obtained from a human donor with active COVID-19. The donor label of this sample is uncertain.

The gene calls are TRBV6-2 or TRBV6-3 and TRBJ2-1, with 11 bases aligning to TRBD2. The V and J ends lost 4 bases and 7 bases, in that order; junction bases with no gene match: 3. The CDR3 covers 14 residues. CDR1 is MNHEY and CDR2 is SVGEGT in the germline V gene. The CDR3 loop is CASSWSSGRNEQFF. In nucleotides, the CDR3 is TGTGCCAGCAGTTGGTCTAGCGGGAGGAATGAGCAGTTCTTC.

As concerns this clone: One junction end does not reproduce the germline sequence, and a read error may be involved. The genes are TRBV24-1 and TRBJ2-7; 7 nucleotides match TRBD1. The CDR3 loop spans 10 amino acids. Germline CDR1 and CDR2: KGHDR and SFDVKD. The CDR3 region has the DNA TGTGCCACCAGTTTTGGTTCAGGGGGCTTC. The encoded protein is CATSFGSGGF.

This chain uses TRBV16 with TRBJ1-2; possibly TRBD1 for D (5 bases). From germline, CDR1 is KGHSY and CDR2 FQNENV. The CDR3 loop spans 15 amino acids. The V gene lost 7 bases and the J gene lost 1 base, with 16 bases spanning the gap. CDR3 nucleotide sequence: TGTGCCAGCAACCCGGTGGACACCCATAACTATGGCTACACCTTC. This gives the protein CASNPVDTHNYGYTF. The full variable domain, with the rest looked up from reference TRBV16 and TRBJ1-2, is GEEVAQTPKHLVRGEGQKAKLYCAPIKGHSYVFWYQQVLKNEFKFLISFQNENVFDETGMPKERFSAKCLPNSPCSLEIQATKLEDSAVYFCASNPVDTHNYGYTFGSGTRLTVV.

The rearrangement links TRBV5-6 to TRBJ1-6; 9 positions match TRBD1. Germline V gene lookup returns CDR1 SGHDT and CDR2 YYEEEE. V lost 4 bases to trimming and J lost 6 bases; unmatched junction nucleotides: 2. The CDR3 runs 14 residues. In DNA, the CDR3 is TGTGCCAGCAGCGCGACAGGGGGTAATTCACCCCTCCACTTT. This codes for CASSATGGNSPLHF.

CDR3 bases: TGTGCCAGCAGTTTACAGGGTGTCACTGAAGCTTTCTTT. Its translation is CASSLQGVTEAFF. The rearrangement joins TRBV2 to TRBJ1-1, with D perhaps matching TRBD1 (6 bases). Germline V gene data show CDR1 as SNHLY and CDR2 as FYNNEI. There are 13 residues in the CDR3. Trimming cost V 5 bases and J 4 bases, with 11 bases left between them.

This sequence joins TRBV5-1 and TRBJ2-2; no clear D gene. Trimming removed 2 bases at V and 2 bases at J, with 7 bases between. In germline, CDR1 is SGHRS, CDR2 YFSETQ. CDR3 length: 14 amino acids. The CDR3 loop reads CASSFRGNTGELFF. CDR3 sequence (DNA): TGCGCCAGCAGCTTTAGAGGCAACACCGGGGAGCTGTTTTTT.

The V gene is TRBV5-1, the J gene TRBJ2-5; the match to TRBD1 covers 7 bases. V lost 6 bases, J lost 1 base, and 12 bases stayed unmatched. Germline CDR1 SGHRS, CDR2 YFSETQ. CDR3 length: 16 amino acids. CDR3 region: CASNPGPGTAQETQYF. The CDR3 DNA sequence: TGCGCCAGCAACCCGGGCCCCGGGACAGCCCAAGAGACCCAGTACTTC.

The gene calls are TRBV24-1 and TRBJ2-2; 10 bases are shared with TRBD2. The CDR3 loop spans 16 amino acids. J gave up 5 bases and V 4 bases, and 6 bases lay outside the gene matches. Germline assignment: CDR1 KGHDR and CDR2 SFDVKD. The CDR3 DNA sequence: TGTGCCACCAGTGACCCGCTAGCGGGGGTAACCGGGGAGCTGTTTTTT. It is translated as CATSDPLAGVTGELFF.

This clone showed up many times. The chain has TRBV5-6 and TRBJ2-7, with TRBD1 matching 9 bases. V trimming: 3 bases; J trimming: 5 bases; junction bases outside the gene matches: 9. This CDR3 has 15 residues. Germline assignment: CDR1 SGHDT and CDR2 YYEEEE. Here the CDR3 reads CASSSTGTGYDEQYF. The CDR3 DNA reads as TGTGCCAGCAGCTCCACCGGGACAGGGTACGACGAGCAGTACTTC.

This clone was recorded a few times. The chain joins TRBV6-6 to TRBJ2-3, with D possibly matching TRBD2 (5 bases). The V end lost 7 bases, the J end lost 5 bases, and 13 bases lay between the germline ends. CDR1 MNHNY and CDR2 SVGAGI come from the germline V gene (reference sequence). CDR3 length: 13 residues. The CDR3 region has the DNA TGTGCCAGCAAGCGGCCCCAGCAAGATACGCAGTATTTT. It specifies CASKRPQQDTQYF.

Here the CDR3 DNA reads TGTGCCAGCAGGCCACTTTACGAGCAGTACTTC. Its translation: CASRPLYEQYF. This chain uses TRBV3-1 (or the pseudogene TRBV3-2) with TRBJ2-7; D remains ambiguous. V lost 6 bases to trimming and J lost 4 bases, with 7 bases between them. This CDR3 is 11 amino acids long. Germline-derived CDR1 and CDR2 are LGHDT and YNNKEL (reference sequence).

The gene calls are TRBV20-1 and TRBJ2-5, with D unclear. Trimming removed 0 bases at V and 5 bases at J, with 4 bases between. This CDR3 region has 11 residues. Germline V CDR1 and CDR2: DFQATT, SNEGSKA (reference sequence). The CDR3 region is CSARDQETQYF. The CDR3 nucleotides read TGCAGTGCTAGAGATCAGGAGACCCAGTACTTC.

The chain is built from TRBV2 and TRBJ2-1, with 11 bases lining up with TRBD2. The CDR3 sequence is 21 residues long. Trimming removed 6 bases from V and 0 bases from J; junction bases left unmatched: 19. Germline V gene lookup returns CDR1 SNHLY and CDR2 FYNNEI. CDR3 in amino acids: CASRSPDSGGGGKSSYNEQFF. The CDR3 DNA reads as TGTGCCAGCAGATCCCCTGATAGCGGGGGGGGTGGAAAGAGCTCCTACAATGAGCAGTTCTTC.

The chain combines TRBV15 with TRBJ2-3; 7 bases line up with TRBD1. The CDR3 spans 16 residues. Germline trimming cut 1 base from V and 3 bases from J; bases unmatched to any gene: 7. CDR1 and CDR2 (germline): LNHNV, YYDKDF (reference sequence). The CDR3 DNA is TGTGCCACCAGCAGAGTCACGGGACAGTGGACAGATACGCAGTATTTT. Protein: CATSRVTGQWTDTQYF. The full variable domain, with the rest looked up from reference TRBV15 and TRBJ2-3, is DAMVIQNPRYQVTQFGKPVTLSCSQTLNHNVMYWYQQKSSQAPKLLFHYYDKDFNNEADTPDNFQSRRPNTSFCFLDIRSPGLGDTAMYLCATSRVTGQWTDTQYFGPGTRLTVL.

The V gene is TRBV6-5, the J gene TRBJ2-7, with TRBD2 matching over 9 bases. V was pared by 8 bases and J by 7 bases, with 15 bases of the junction left unmatched. This CDR3 spans 15 amino acids. Germline assignment: CDR1 MNHEY and CDR2 SVGAGI. Written as DNA, the CDR3 is TGTGCCAGCGGCGGGACCGGGACTAGCCGGGAGGAGCAGTACTTC. Translation: CASGGTGTSREEQYF.

The rearrangement links TRBV5-4 to TRBJ2-3, with D possibly TRBD2 on 6 matching bases. CDR1 is SGHNT and CDR2 is YYREEE in the germline V gene (reference sequence). Trimming shortened V by 4 bases and J by 2 bases, and 20 bases separated the two germline ends. The CDR3 totals 17 residues. For the CDR3, the DNA is TGTGCCAGCAGCACCGGGACTTACAGATTAACCACAGATACGCAGTATTTT. It encodes CASSTGTYRLTTDTQYF.

The chain couples TRBV4-1 to TRBJ2-7; 7 bases line up with TRBD1. The CDR3 length is 18 residues. Unmatched junction bases numbered 15, after V lost 4 bases and J lost 0 bases. From germline, CDR1 is MGHRA and CDR2 YSYEKL. CDR3 loop: CASSPRASDRVSSYEQYF. As DNA, the CDR3 is TGCGCCAGCAGCCCCCGAGCCTCCGACAGGGTCAGCTCCTACGAGCAGTACTTC.

This clone was counted once. V gene TRBV20-1 combines with J gene TRBJ2-6, with TRBD1 as a possible D gene (6 bases). This CDR3 contains 18 residues. Trimming removed 3 bases from V and 0 bases from J, with 18 bases in between. Looked up from germline, CDR1 is DFQATT and CDR2 is SNEGSKA (reference sequence). CDR3: CSASHRPDSNSGANVLTF. The CDR3 nucleotides read TGCAGTGCTAGTCATCGTCCGGACAGCAACTCTGGGGCCAACGTCCTGACTTTC.

V is TRBV6-2 or TRBV6-3 and J is TRBJ1-1; a weak D match, TRBD1 (6 bases). Trimming took off 0 bases at V and 5 bases at J, with 13 bases between the two ends. Germline values: CDR1 MNHEY, CDR2 SVGEGT. The CDR3 is made up of 15 amino acids. The CDR3 coding sequence is TGTGCCAGCAGTTACTCAGACAGGAAGGGAACTGAAGCTTTCTTT. This gives the protein CASSYSDRKGTEAFF.

The chain carries TRBV5-1 and TRBJ2-7; 9 bases map to TRBD2. Germline V CDR1 and CDR2: SGHRS, YFSETQ. This CDR3 has 14 amino acids. The V and J ends lost 4 bases and 1 base, in that order; junction bases with no gene match: 3. This chain's CDR3 is CASSAGGGSYEQYF. CDR3 bases: TGCGCCAGCAGCGCGGGAGGGGGGTCCTACGAGCAGTACTTC.

The chain links TRBV5-1 to TRBJ2-7, with D maybe TRBD2 (7 bases). V was clipped by 4 bases and J by 2 bases, with 16 bases between them. From germline, CDR1 is SGHRS and CDR2 YFSETQ. The CDR3 sequence is 15 residues long. CDR3 sequence reads: CASSPGRGATYEQYF. CDR3 sequence (DNA): TGCGCCAGCAGCCCGGGGAGGGGGGCTACCTACGAGCAGTACTTC.

This clone was counted once. This chain uses TRBV7-2 with TRBJ1-2; D is perhaps TRBD1 (5 bases). The CDR3 extends over 14 amino acids. Trimming shortened V by 3 bases and J by 5 bases, and 13 bases separated the two germline ends. Germline V gene data show CDR1 as SGHTA and CDR2 as FQGNSA. The CDR3, as DNA: TGTGCCAGCAGCTTTGGTGACAGAAAATATGGCTACACCTTC. This encodes CASSFGDRKYGYTF.

The chain uses TRBV19 and TRBJ1-6; TRBD1 aligns across 7 bases. This CDR3 has 18 amino acids. V was pared by 6 bases and J by 0 bases, with 11 bases of the junction left unmatched. Looked up from germline, CDR1 is LNHDA and CDR2 is SQIVND (reference sequence). This CDR3 reads CASSRWTGGSSYNSPLHF. In nucleotides, the CDR3 is TGTGCCAGTAGCAGATGGACAGGCGGAAGCTCCTATAATTCACCCCTCCACTTT.